Sequencing of this T cell receptor (beta chain) was carried out in a study of cytomegalovirus exposure and HLA in healthy donors. V lost 3 bases and J lost 6, with 15 bases in between. The CDR3 has 16 amino acids. Germline V gene sequence: CDR1 MDHEN, CDR2 SYDVKM. Clones were sequenced by immunoSEQ multiplex PCR, and TCRdb holds only the in-frame ones, with some missing. This sample has tens of thousands of clones, with 84% found just once. The validation cohort, a group of 130 or so subjects, included the donors and was separate from the roughly 670-subject first cohort. Notes on the study in general: It was found in a later analysis that first-cohort TCR clusters tended to co-occur in the approximately 120 validation repertoires. About 150 TCR beta chains were listed as cytomegalovirus-associated.

Points on this clone: Its antigen is undetermined.

The rearrangement uses TRBV28 and TRBJ1-6; D is unclear. This sequence originates from a woman aged 18-35 years in good health and CMV-seropositive. Sequences were obtained from PBMCs. The CDR3 spells CASSFDLRVFNSPLHF. The CDR3 nucleotides are TGTGCCAGCAGTTTTGACCTCCGGGTCTTTAATTCACCCCTCCACTTT.